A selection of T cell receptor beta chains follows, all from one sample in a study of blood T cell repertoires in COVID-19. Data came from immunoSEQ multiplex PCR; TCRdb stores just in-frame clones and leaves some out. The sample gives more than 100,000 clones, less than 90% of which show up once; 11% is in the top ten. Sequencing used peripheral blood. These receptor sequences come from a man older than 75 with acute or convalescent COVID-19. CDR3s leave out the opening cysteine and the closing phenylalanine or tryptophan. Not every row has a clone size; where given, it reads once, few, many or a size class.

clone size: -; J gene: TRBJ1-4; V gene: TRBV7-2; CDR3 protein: ASSPGQLSTWGEKLF
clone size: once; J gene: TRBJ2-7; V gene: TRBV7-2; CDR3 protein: ASSLGAAARVNEQY
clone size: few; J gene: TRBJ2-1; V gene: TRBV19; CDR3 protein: ASTGLAPEREQF
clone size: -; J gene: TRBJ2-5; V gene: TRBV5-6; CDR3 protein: ASSWTSGTGQETQY
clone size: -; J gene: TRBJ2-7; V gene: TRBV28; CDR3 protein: ASSSRYEQY
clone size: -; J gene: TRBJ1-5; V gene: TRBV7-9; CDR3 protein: ASSRDISNQPQH
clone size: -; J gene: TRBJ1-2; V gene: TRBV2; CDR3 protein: ASSDRGTVTNYGYT
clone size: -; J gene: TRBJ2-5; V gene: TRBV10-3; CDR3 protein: ATAGALEETQY
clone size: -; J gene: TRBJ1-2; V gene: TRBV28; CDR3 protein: ASMEAPNYGYT
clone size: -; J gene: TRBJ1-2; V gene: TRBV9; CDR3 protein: ASSVEGRGRGYGYT
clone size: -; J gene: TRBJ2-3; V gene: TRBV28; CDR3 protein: ASSFGVAGGADTQY
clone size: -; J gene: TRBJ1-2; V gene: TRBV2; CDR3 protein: ASREGTGLGYT
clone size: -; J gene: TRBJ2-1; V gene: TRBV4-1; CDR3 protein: ASSRLESGGEAEQF
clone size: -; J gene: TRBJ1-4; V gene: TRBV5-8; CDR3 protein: ASSARQGTNEKLF
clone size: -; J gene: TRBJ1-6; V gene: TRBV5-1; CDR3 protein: ASSQGQHYNSPLH
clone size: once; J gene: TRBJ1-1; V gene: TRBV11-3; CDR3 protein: ASSLVGNTEAF
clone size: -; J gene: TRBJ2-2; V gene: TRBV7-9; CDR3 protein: ASSPGDRENTGELF
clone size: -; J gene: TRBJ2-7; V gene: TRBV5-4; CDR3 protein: ASSPGQGPYEQY
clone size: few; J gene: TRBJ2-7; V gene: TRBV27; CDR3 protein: ASRPTGTAGYEQY
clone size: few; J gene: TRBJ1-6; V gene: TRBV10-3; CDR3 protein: AIRTGDNSPLH
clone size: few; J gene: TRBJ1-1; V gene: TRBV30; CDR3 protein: AWVGVFTEAF
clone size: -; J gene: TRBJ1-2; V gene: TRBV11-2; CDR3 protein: ASSLTSGTITYGYT
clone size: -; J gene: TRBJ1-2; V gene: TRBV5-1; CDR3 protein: ASAYSTDLGGYT
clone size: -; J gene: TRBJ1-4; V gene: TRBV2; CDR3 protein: ASRSQGLTNEKLF
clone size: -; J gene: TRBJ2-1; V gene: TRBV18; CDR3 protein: ASSPGRNEQF
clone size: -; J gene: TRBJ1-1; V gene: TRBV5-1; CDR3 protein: ASSQQGRVGTEAF
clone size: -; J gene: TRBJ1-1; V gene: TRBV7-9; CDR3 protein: ASSLTTGGVIQAF
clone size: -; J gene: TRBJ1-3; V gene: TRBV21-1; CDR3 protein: ASSGRDRSGNTIY
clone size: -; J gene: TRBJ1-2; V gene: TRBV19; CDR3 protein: ASRATGGNYGYT
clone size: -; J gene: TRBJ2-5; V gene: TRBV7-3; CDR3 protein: ASSLEPEREQETQY
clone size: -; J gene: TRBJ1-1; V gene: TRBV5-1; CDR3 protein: ASTTTGKNTEAF
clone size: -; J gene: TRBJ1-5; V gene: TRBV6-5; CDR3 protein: ASSRLDRDQPQH
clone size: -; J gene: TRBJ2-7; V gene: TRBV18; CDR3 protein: ASSPGQGPTYEQY
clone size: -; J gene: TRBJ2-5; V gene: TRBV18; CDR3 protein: ASSPLGTVQETQY
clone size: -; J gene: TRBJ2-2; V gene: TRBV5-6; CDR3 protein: ASSSGTSGSITGELF
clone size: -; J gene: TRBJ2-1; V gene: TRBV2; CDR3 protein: ARATGFNLNNEQF
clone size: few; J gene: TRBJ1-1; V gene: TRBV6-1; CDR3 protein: ASSDPRNTEAF
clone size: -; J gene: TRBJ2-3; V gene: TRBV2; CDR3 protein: ASSPLAGGTDTQY
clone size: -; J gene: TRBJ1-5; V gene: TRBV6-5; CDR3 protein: ASTLWTGGQPQH